The rows below give T cell receptor beta chains drawn from one sample of a study of CD8 T cells in ankylosing spondylitis. TCRdb passed the 5' RACE reads through MiXCR, listing each CDR3 protein once. The sample includes about 210,000 distinct CDR3 sequences, approximately 7.6% of them seen just once. Sequencing was performed on blood, either unsorted or a sorted T cell fraction (not recorded which). Receptors originate from a female donor with ankylosing spondylitis or in good health (not recorded which). Each CDR3 is given with its conserved first and last residue. A D gene is named only where the DNA matches it firmly. For some rows the clone size is stated as once, few or many, or as a class when expanded; others skip it.

D	V	J	size	length	CDR3	DNA
TRBD1	TRBV20-1	TRBJ1-1	many	14	CSAKRGDRDTEAFF	TGCAGTGCTAAGAGAGGGGACAGGGACACTGAAGCTTTCTTT
.	TRBV7-9	TRBJ1-4	.	13	CASSSDLNEKLFF	TGTGCCAGCAGCTCAGACCTAAATGAAAAACTGTTTTTT
TRBD1	TRBV7-9	TRBJ2-3	.	16	CASSAPGTGHTDTQYF	TGTGCCAGCAGCGCACCCGGGACAGGACACACAGATACGCAGTATTTT
TRBD1	TRBV28	TRBJ1-6	.	13	CAGRGVGRSPLHF	TGTGCCGGCAGGGGGGTAGGGCGTTCACCCCTCCACTTT
TRBD2	TRBV6-6	TRBJ2-7	many	15	CASSPPGTSGYEQYF	TGTGCCAGCAGTCCACCCGGGACTAGCGGCTACGAGCAGTACTTC
.	TRBV6-6	TRBJ1-1	many	15	CASSYLGRGNTEAFF	TGTGCCAGCAGTTACTTGGGACGGGGGAACACTGAAGCTTTCTTT
.	TRBV7-8	TRBJ2-1	many	12	CASSRAQEEQFF	TGTGCCAGCAGCCGAGCTCAGGAGGAGCAGTTCTTC
.	TRBV15	TRBJ1-5	few	13	CATSRESSQPQHF	TGTGCCACCAGCAGAGAATCCTCCCAGCCCCAGCATTTT
.	TRBV20-1	TRBJ2-5	many	15	CSAREPRRATETQYF	TGCAGTGCTAGAGAACCCCGGCGTGCTACAGAGACCCAGTACTTC
.	TRBV4-3	TRBJ2-2	few	17	CASSQDRDTANTGELFF	TGCGCCAGCAGCCAAGATAGGGACACCGCGAACACCGGGGAGCTGTTTTTT
TRBD1	TRBV29-1	TRBJ1-5	.	17	CSVKLGTGIGSGQPQHF	TGCAGCGTTAAATTGGGGACAGGGATTGGGTCGGGTCAGCCCCAGCATTTT
.	TRBV7-7	TRBJ2-1	many	15	CASSLGGGTYNEQFF	TGTGCCAGCAGCCTCGGAGGGGGGACCTACAATGAGCAGTTCTTC
TRBD2	TRBV7-2	TRBJ2-1	.	13	CASSRSGEPCEFF	TGTGCCAGCAGCCGTAGCGGGGAACCATGTGAGTTCTTC
.	TRBV19	TRBJ1-2	many	16	CASSIEGGAPAYGYTF	TGTGCCAGTAGTATTGAGGGAGGAGCTCCGGCTTATGGCTACACCTTC
.	TRBV12-3/TRBV12-4	TRBJ1-2	many	13	CASSSSPRRGYTF	TGTGCCAGCAGTTCTTCCCCCCGGCGCGGCTACACCTTC
.	TRBV9	TRBJ2-6	many	13	CASSSMGANVLTF	TGTGCCAGCAGCTCCATGGGGGCCAACGTCCTGACTTTC
.	TRBV29-1	TRBJ1-3	.	14	CSVEATTSGNTIYF	TGCAGCGTTGAAGCCACCACCTCTGGAAACACCATATATTTT
TRBD1	TRBV7-2	TRBJ1-1	many	15	CASSPLGQGGTEAFF	TGTGCCAGCAGCCCACTGGGACAGGGGGGGACTGAAGCTTTCTTT
TRBD2	TRBV6-2/TRBV6-3	TRBJ2-2	many	15	CASSYTREGVGELFF	TGTGCCAGCAGTTACACCCGGGAGGGGGTCGGGGAGCTGTTTTTT
.	TRBV11-2	TRBJ2-1	many	14	CASSLFGGGNEQFF	TGTGCCAGCAGCTTATTCGGAGGGGGGAATGAGCAGTTCTTC
.	TRBV7-2	TRBJ2-1	many	14	CASSPGLTYNEQFF	TGTGCCAGCAGCCCGGGACTTACCTACAATGAGCAGTTCTTC
TRBD2	TRBV4-2	TRBJ2-7	many	15	CASSQDSGRGGEQYF	TGTGCCAGCAGCCAAGATTCGGGGCGCGGGGGCGAGCAGTACTTC
.	TRBV12-3/TRBV12-4	TRBJ2-3	many	15	CASSLKSSSTDTQYF	TGTGCCAGCAGTTTGAAATCCAGCTCCACAGATACGCAGTATTTT
.	TRBV25-1	TRBJ1-4	many	12	CASNPGAGKLFF	TGTGCCAGCAACCCAGGGGCGGGAAAACTGTTTTTT
.	TRBV10-3	TRBJ2-7	many	16	CAISEPRRGPSYEQYF	TGTGCCATCAGTGAGCCACGTCGCGGGCCGTCCTACGAGCAGTACTTC
.	TRBV25-1	TRBJ2-3	many	16	CASSEAQAGWSDTQYF	TGTGCCAGCAGTGAGGCACAGGCCGGTTGGTCAGATACGCAGTATTTT
TRBD2	TRBV5-1	TRBJ2-1	many	14	CASSLGDYNNEQFF	TGCGCCAGCAGCTTAGGGGACTACAACAATGAGCAGTTCTTC
TRBD2	TRBV11-1	TRBJ2-1	many	18	CASSSTLSGLGSYNEQFF	TGTGCCAGCAGCTCCACCCTGTCGGGACTAGGCTCCTACAATGAGCAGTTCTTC
TRBD2	TRBV19	TRBJ2-1	many	14	CASSTGGDRNEQFF	TGTGCCAGTAGTACCGGGGGGGATCGCAATGAGCAGTTCTTC